These T cell receptor beta chains were read from a single sample in a study of blood T cell repertoires in COVID-19. Sequenced by immunoSEQ multiplex PCR; TCRdb stores in-frame clones only, minus some. The sample yields 300,000 to 400,000 clones, roughly 90% seen once. Sequencing was carried out using PBMCs or T cells enriched from blood (not recorded which). The source is a woman aged 30 to 39 with acute COVID-19. Both conserved end residues are part of each CDR3. Each record gives: J gene, clone size, D gene, V gene, CDR3 DNA, CDR3 protein. The D gene is left open where the match is weak. A row's size may be missing; if present it is once, few, many or a size class.

>TRBJ2-5|NA|TRBD2|TRBV29-1
TGCAGCGTTGAAGTAGGGACTAACCAAGAGACCCAGTACTTC
CSVEVGTNQETQYF
>TRBJ1-5|NA|NA|TRBV7-8
TGTGCCAGCAGCCCCCACAGTAATCAGCCCCAGCATTTT
CASSPHSNQPQHF
>TRBJ2-5|NA|TRBD1|TRBV24-1
TGTGCCACCAGTGATATCCGGGACAGGCCTGAAGAGACCCAGTACTTC
CATSDIRDRPEETQYF
>TRBJ1-4|NA|TRBD1|TRBV5-1
TGCGCCAGCACCGCAGGGGGCTCTAATGAAAAACTGTTTTTT
CASTAGGSNEKLFF
>TRBJ1-4|NA|TRBD1|TRBV20-1
TGCAGTGCTAGTGCGATCTACCGGGACAGGGAAGAAAAACTGTTTTTT
CSASAIYRDREEKLFF
>TRBJ2-7|NA|NA|TRBV7-9
TGTGCCAGCAGCTTAGAGCCGAGGGTGGGACAGTACTTC
CASSLEPRVGQYF
>TRBJ1-1|NA|NA|TRBV12-5
TGTGCTAGTGGTCCCGGGGGGAACACTGAAGCTTTCTTT
CASGPGGNTEAFF
>TRBJ2-6|NA|NA|TRBV10-3
TGTGCCATGGCCGGGGGTTCAGGGGCCAACGTCCTGACTTTC
CAMAGGSGANVLTF
>TRBJ2-3|NA|NA|TRBV9
TGTGCCAGCAGCGTATCCCTGGGTTTGGGCGGCACAGATACGCAGTATTTT
CASSVSLGLGGTDTQYF
>TRBJ2-7|once|NA|TRBV10-3
TGTGCCATCAACAAAGGACAGTCCTACGAGCAGTACTTC
CAINKGQSYEQYF
>TRBJ2-2|NA|NA|TRBV7-2
TGTGCCAGCAGCTTGGTATTTGAGGGGGACACCGGGGAGCTGTTTTTT
CASSLVFEGDTGELFF
>TRBJ2-3|NA|TRBD2|TRBV11-3
TGTGCCAGCAGTAGCGGGGGTACAGATACGCAGTATTTT
CASSSGGTDTQYF
>TRBJ1-1|NA|TRBD1|TRBV27
TGTGCCAGCACCCCCGGGAGGGGGCTTTGGACTGAAGCTTTCTTT
CASTPGRGLWTEAFF
>TRBJ1-5|NA|NA|TRBV20-1
TGCAGTGCTAGTTCCGGGGTCAGCAATCAGCCCCAGCATTTT
CSASSGVSNQPQHF
>TRBJ1-2|NA|NA|TRBV12-5
TGTGCTAGTGGTTCCCGACTGGTGAACTATGGCTACACCTTC
CASGSRLVNYGYTF
>TRBJ1-5|NA|NA|TRBV9
TGTGCCAGCAGTGACAGGAGTGACAATCAGCCCCAGCATTTT
CASSDRSDNQPQHF
>TRBJ2-2|NA|TRBD1|TRBV5-1
TGCGCCAGCAGCTCTAACAGGGGGCGAAACACCGGGGAGCTGTTTTTT
CASSSNRGRNTGELFF
>TRBJ2-1|NA|NA|TRBV7-9
TGTGCCAGCAGCTTAGTCCAGGTTACTCACAATGAGCAGTTCTTC
CASSLVQVTHNEQFF
>TRBJ1-5|NA|TRBD1|TRBV19
TGTGCCAGTAGTATAGCGACAGGGCTAAGCAATCAGCCCCAGCATTTT
CASSIATGLSNQPQHF
>TRBJ1-1|NA|TRBD1|TRBV6-5
TGTGCCAGCAGCGCGACAGGGGTCGGCACTGAAGCTTTCTTT
CASSATGVGTEAFF
>TRBJ1-6|once|NA|TRBV19
TGTGCCAGTAGGCCTGCTATGGGAGATTCACCCCTCCACTTT
CASRPAMGDSPLHF
>TRBJ1-1|NA|NA|TRBV18
TGTGCCAGCTCACCTACCGTACAAAGGAACACTGAAGCTTTCTTT
CASSPTVQRNTEAFF
>TRBJ1-1|NA|NA|TRBV5-1
TGCGCCAGCAGCTCGACTTACAACACTGAAGCTTTCTTT
CASSSTYNTEAFF
>TRBJ2-2|NA|NA|TRBV7-9
TGTGCCAGCAGCTCCTGGCGGGCGAACACCGGGGAGCTGTTTTTT
CASSSWRANTGELFF
>TRBJ2-7|NA|NA|TRBV14
TGTGCCAGCAGCCAATTGGACAGACCTTACGAGCAGTACTTC
CASSQLDRPYEQYF
>TRBJ1-2|few|TRBD1|TRBV30
TGTGCCTGGAGGCCGGGACAGGGGGGAGATACCTTC
CAWRPGQGGDTF
>TRBJ2-2|NA|TRBD1|TRBV7-6
TGTGCCAGCTCTCTCTCCATCGCCACGGACAGGGGGATCGGGGAGCTGTTTTTT
CASSLSIATDRGIGELFF